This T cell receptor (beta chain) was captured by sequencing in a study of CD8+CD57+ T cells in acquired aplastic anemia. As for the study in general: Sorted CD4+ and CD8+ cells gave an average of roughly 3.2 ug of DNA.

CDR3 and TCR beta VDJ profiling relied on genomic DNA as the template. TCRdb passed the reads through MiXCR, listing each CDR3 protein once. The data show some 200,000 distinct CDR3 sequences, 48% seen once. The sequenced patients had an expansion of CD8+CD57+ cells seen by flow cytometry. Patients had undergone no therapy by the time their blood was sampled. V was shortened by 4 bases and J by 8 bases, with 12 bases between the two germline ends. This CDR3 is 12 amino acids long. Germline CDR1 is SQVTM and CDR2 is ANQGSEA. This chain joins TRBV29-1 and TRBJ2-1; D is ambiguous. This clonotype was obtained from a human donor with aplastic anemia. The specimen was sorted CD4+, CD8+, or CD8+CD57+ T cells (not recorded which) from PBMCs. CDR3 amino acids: CSVVSGSHEQFF. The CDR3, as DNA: TGCAGCGTTGTGAGTGGTAGCCATGAGCAGTTCTTC.